This T cell receptor (beta chain) was captured in a study of radiotherapy plus CTLA-4 blockade in lung cancer (dated by TCRdb to 2016 to 2019). For the wider study: Objective responses were observed in 15% to 20% of enrolled patients, and disease control was achieved in about 32%. Findings and caveats that apply to the study as a whole: After treatment with radiotherapy and ipilimumab, TCR clones that originated in tumors expanded in peripheral blood. Increased serum interferon-beta after radiation, together with early dynamic changes in blood T cell clones, were reported to be the strongest predictors of response.

A word on this clone: The specificity of this receptor is unknown. No quality values exist for individual bases; no much larger clone is one base distant.

For CDR1 and CDR2, the germline V gene (reference sequence) lists SGHNT and YYREEE. Reading from cysteine to phenylalanine, the CDR3 counts 15 amino acids. Solely the CDR3 DNA is kept, with 45 bases framed from the first base. Germline trimming amounts to 4 bases on V and 5 bases on J, with 9 as the count of junction bases outside the gene matches. Library prep was done by the immunoSEQ multiplex PCR assay. The clones in this table, taken by TCRdb from immuneACCESS, are in-frame only. Not every clone is retained; where verified, under half of the shortfall comes from an unresolved V gene, and the cause of the rest is unknown. This sample gives about 46,000 clones in total; about three quarters of them show up just once. The ten largest clones take up over 2% of the sample. In this study, focal radiation therapy paired with CTLA-4 blockade (ipilimumab) was tested in patients who had chemo-refractory metastatic non-small-cell lung cancer.

Sequences were derived from peripheral blood, sampled from a patient treated with radiotherapy plus ipilimumab. The sequence derives from a human donor with non-small cell lung cancer whose response to radiotherapy plus ipilimumab could not be evaluated. In this chain, TRBV5-4 is recombined with TRBJ2-5, and TRBD1 aligns with 9 junction nucleotides. CDR3 protein: CASSSPQGAQETQYF. At the DNA level, the sequence is TGTGCCAGCAGCAGCCCACAGGGGGCGCAGGAGACCCAGTACTTC.